The rows below give T cell receptor beta chains drawn from one sample of a study of long-term antiretroviral therapy in people with HIV. Here immunoSEQ multiplex PCR was the method, and the copy in TCRdb shows in-frame clones only, minus some. The sample includes approximately 25,000 clones, 76% of them seen just once. The sequencing here drew on unsorted PBMCs, taken 0.5 years after starting antiretroviral therapy. These receptor sequences come from a woman aged 40-49 years with HIV. The conserved cysteine and the conserved F or W are not part of the CDR3 here. The D gene is left open where the match is weak. A row's size may be missing; if present it is once, few, many or a size class.

d_call j_call clone_size v_call cdr3_aa
NA TRBJ1-3 NA TRBV9 ASSVEGRGNTIY
NA TRBJ2-1 NA TRBV15 ATSRGRLSPYNEQF
NA TRBJ2-1 NA TRBV27 ASSPIEGVYNEQF
NA TRBJ1-5 NA TRBV19 ATGVDSTQPQH
NA TRBJ1-1 NA TRBV27 ASSLGSGSTEAF
NA TRBJ1-2 NA TRBV20-1 SAYFYGYT
NA TRBJ2-1 NA TRBV5-1 ASSLEGRPTENEQF
NA TRBJ1-2 once TRBV2 ASSVLEPSGGYT
TRBD1 TRBJ1-5 few TRBV6-5 ASSPDRGSNQPQH
NA TRBJ1-3 NA TRBV6-5 ASSYSTGNSGNTIY
NA TRBJ2-2 NA TRBV30 ACQKAGELF
TRBD1 TRBJ2-5 NA TRBV30 AWKDRGRQETQY
TRBD1 TRBJ1-1 NA TRBV19 ASSIASTGTPEAF
NA TRBJ2-1 NA TRBV5-1 ASSPDRGKNEQF
NA TRBJ2-3 once TRBV28 ASTAEPSTDTQY
NA TRBJ2-6 NA TRBV4-3 ASSLGLTGANVLT
TRBD2 TRBJ2-7 NA TRBV4-3 ASSQDSLAGSEQY
NA TRBJ1-3 NA TRBV28 ASNTGSRGNTIY
NA TRBJ1-5 NA TRBV4-1 ASSQGQARGSNQPQH
NA TRBJ1-6 NA TRBV28 ASSPTGHSPLH
NA TRBJ1-2 NA TRBV7-8 ATGRMAPTTYGYT
TRBD2 TRBJ2-1 NA TRBV29-1 SARTSGASSYNEQF
NA TRBJ1-1 NA TRBV13 ASSSGENTEAF
NA TRBJ2-5 once TRBV29-1 SVRGGRETQY
TRBD2 TRBJ2-5 NA TRBV5-6 ASSFLAGGRGYQETQY